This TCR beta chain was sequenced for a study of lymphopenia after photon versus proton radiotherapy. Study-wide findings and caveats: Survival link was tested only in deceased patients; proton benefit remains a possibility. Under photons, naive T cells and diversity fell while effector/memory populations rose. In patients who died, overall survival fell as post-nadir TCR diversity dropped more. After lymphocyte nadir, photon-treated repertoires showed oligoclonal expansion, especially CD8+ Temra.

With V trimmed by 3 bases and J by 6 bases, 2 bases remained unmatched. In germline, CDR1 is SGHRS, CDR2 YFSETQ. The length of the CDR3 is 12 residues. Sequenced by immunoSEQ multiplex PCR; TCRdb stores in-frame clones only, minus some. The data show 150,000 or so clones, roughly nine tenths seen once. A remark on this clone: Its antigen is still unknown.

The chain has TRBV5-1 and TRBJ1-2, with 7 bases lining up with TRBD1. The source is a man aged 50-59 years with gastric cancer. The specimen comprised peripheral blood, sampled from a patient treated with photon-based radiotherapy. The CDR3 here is CASSSTGNGYTF. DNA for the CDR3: TGCGCCAGCAGCTCGACAGGGAATGGCTACACCTTC.